Listed below are T cell receptor beta chains from one sample, sequenced in a study of blood T cell repertoires in COVID-19. The table came from immunoSEQ multiplex PCR; TCRdb's copy has only in-frame clones and leaves some out. The table records approximately 180,000 clones, around 90% of them present only once. The specimen sequenced was peripheral blood. These receptors were obtained from a woman aged 50 to 60 with acute or convalescent COVID-19. CDR3s include the opening cysteine and the closing phenylalanine or tryptophan. D genes are given only for firm matches. Expanded clones are given a class, and other clones once, few, many or no size at all.

j_call | v_call | clone_size | d_call | cdr3_nt | cdr3_aa
TRBJ2-2 | TRBV19 | - | - | TGTGCCAGTAGATGGGCAATAGTAGACACCGGGGAGCTGTTTTTT | CASRWAIVDTGELFF
TRBJ2-2 | TRBV9 | - | TRBD2 | TGTGCCAGCAGTGATGGACTAGCGGGAATCGCCGGGGAGCTGTTTTTT | CASSDGLAGIAGELFF
TRBJ2-5 | TRBV4-3 | - | - | TGCGCCAGCAGCCAAGATAGGGGAGAGACCCAGTACTTC | CASSQDRGETQYF
TRBJ2-2 | TRBV10-3 | - | TRBD1 | TGTGCCATCAGTTCGACAGGGCAAAACACCGGGGAGCTGTTTTTT | CAISSTGQNTGELFF
TRBJ1-2 | TRBV4-1 | - | - | TGCGCCAGCAGCCAAGATTCAGGGGTTAGGTTTGCCTATGGCTACACCTTC | CASSQDSGVRFAYGYTF
TRBJ1-3 | TRBV28 | once | TRBD1 | TGTGCCAGCAAGCAAACCGGGACAGTCTCTGGAAACACCATATATTTT | CASKQTGTVSGNTIYF
TRBJ2-6 | TRBV19 | few | - | TGTGCCAGTACCCGACAGTCGTATGGGGCCAACGTCCTGACTTTC | CASTRQSYGANVLTF
TRBJ1-4 | TRBV5-8 | - | - | TGTGCCAGCAGGGACAGTACTAATGAAAAACTGTTTTTT | CASRDSTNEKLFF
TRBJ1-5 | TRBV28 | - | TRBD1 | TGTGCCAGCAGAGGACAGGCCGCAGGGGATGAGAATCAGCCCCAGCATTTT | CASRGQAAGDENQPQHF
TRBJ2-1 | TRBV24-1 | - | TRBD1 | TGTGCCACCAGTGATCCAAGGGACAGGGGAGGGAATGAGCAGTTCTTC | CATSDPRDRGGNEQFF
TRBJ1-2 | TRBV11-2 | few | - | TGTGCCAGCAGCCATCTCCGCGGCAAGGGGCCATATGGCTACACCTTC | CASSHLRGKGPYGYTF
TRBJ2-5 | TRBV27 | - | TRBD2 | TGTGCCTCTACCGGGGGGGCCGCGGGGGAGACCCAGTACTTC | CASTGGAAGETQYF
TRBJ1-1 | TRBV12-3/TRBV12-4 | - | TRBD1 | TGTGCCAGCAGAGGGGGCCAAAGGATTGAAGCTTTCTTT | CASRGGQRIEAFF
TRBJ1-1 | TRBV2 | - | TRBD1 | TGTGCCAGCAGGGTACAGGGGGTCACTGAAGCTTTCTTT | CASRVQGVTEAFF
TRBJ1-2 | TRBV29-1 | - | TRBD1 | TGCAGCGTGATACAGGGGCCCCCCTATGGCTACACCTTC | CSVIQGPPYGYTF
TRBJ1-5 | TRBV6-1 | - | - | TGTGCCAGCAGTGAGACGGGACAAAGATATAGCAATCAGCCCCAGCATTTT | CASSETGQRYSNQPQHF
TRBJ1-3 | TRBV11-3 | - | TRBD1 | TGTGCCAGCAGCGTGGGACAGAAATATGGAAACACCATATATTTT | CASSVGQKYGNTIYF
TRBJ1-5 | TRBV4-1 | - | TRBD1 | TGCGCCAGCAGCCTGAAAGGGGGACAGGTTGAATTTCAGCCCCAGCATTTT | CASSLKGGQVEFQPQHF
TRBJ2-5 | TRBV7-9 | - | TRBD2 | TGTGCCAGCAGCTTGTGGGGGGGGCAAGAGACCCAGTACTTC | CASSLWGGQETQYF
TRBJ1-2 | TRBV5-1 | - | TRBD1 | TGCGCCAGCAGCTTGGGGGACAGGGGCATCTATGGCTACACCTTC | CASSLGDRGIYGYTF
TRBJ2-3 | TRBV5-1 | - | - | TGCGCCAGCAGCCCGCAGATCCTTTTGGTCGATACGCAGTATTTT | CASSPQILLVDTQYF
TRBJ2-5 | TRBV12-3/TRBV12-4 | - | TRBD1 | TGTGCCAGCAACTCGGACAGGAAAGAGACCCAGTACTTC | CASNSDRKETQYF
TRBJ1-6 | TRBV7-9 | once | - | TGTGCCAGCAGCCTAGCTACAGGGAGCTCCTATAATTCACCCCTCCACTTT | CASSLATGSSYNSPLHF
TRBJ1-1 | TRBV18 | - | - | TGTGCCAGCTCACTTCTCCAGGGTGTAGGGACTGAAGCTTTCTTT | CASSLLQGVGTEAFF
TRBJ2-3 | TRBV24-1 | - | TRBD1 | TGTGCCACCAGTGACTGGCAGACAGGGGGGTTCACTGATACGCAGTATTTT | CATSDWQTGGFTDTQYF
TRBJ2-7 | TRBV4-1 | - | TRBD2 | TGCGCCAGCAGCCTCCCCGGACTAGCTGGCGAGCAGTACTTC | CASSLPGLAGEQYF
TRBJ2-7 | TRBV19 | - | - | TGTGCCAGTAATCAGGGGAACTGGGACGAGCAGTACTTC | CASNQGNWDEQYF
TRBJ1-1 | TRBV27 | - | - | TGTGCCAGCAGTTTATCTGGGGGGTACACTGAAGCTTTCTTT | CASSLSGGYTEAFF
TRBJ1-6 | TRBV10-3 | - | - | TGTGCCACCACGGACAGTGATAATTCACCCCTCCACTTT | CATTDSDNSPLHF
TRBJ1-1 | TRBV5-1 | - | - | TGCGCCAGCACCGGGGAGGTTGAAGCTTTCTTT | CASTGEVEAFF
TRBJ1-1 | TRBV11-3 | - | - | TGTGCCAGCAGCTTAGCGGCAGGGATGAACACTGAAGCTTTCTTT | CASSLAAGMNTEAFF
TRBJ2-3 | TRBV7-3 | - | - | TGTGCCAGCAGCTTACAGGGGACCTACACAGATACGCAGTATTTT | CASSLQGTYTDTQYF
TRBJ1-2 | TRBV3-1/TRBV3-2 | - | TRBD1 | TGTGCCAGCAGCCAAGAGGGGACAGGGGGATTGCACTTC | CASSQEGTGGLHF
TRBJ1-2 | TRBV19 | few | - | TGTGCCAGTAGTATAGATCCGGGAAGGGACTATGGCTACACCTTC | CASSIDPGRDYGYTF
TRBJ1-2 | TRBV11-2 | - | - | TGTGCCAGCAGCGTCGGGGTTGGGTATGGCTACACCTTC | CASSVGVGYGYTF
TRBJ2-2 | TRBV6-5 | - | - | TGTGCCAGCAGTCCTTTCGCGAACACCGGGGAGCTGTTTTTT | CASSPFANTGELFF
TRBJ2-1 | TRBV5-4 | - | TRBD2 | TGTGCCAGCAGCATGGGGACTAGCGGGAGGGACAATGAGCAGTTCTTC | CASSMGTSGRDNEQFF
TRBJ1-2 | TRBV3-1/TRBV3-2 | - | TRBD1 | TGTGCCAGCAGCCTCGTGGGACAGGGCCATGGCTACACCTTC | CASSLVGQGHGYTF
TRBJ2-2 | TRBV12-1 | - | - | TGTGCCAGCAGCTGCAACCAGCGGGAGGGCCGTGGCGGGGAGCTGTTTTTT | CASSCNQREGRGGELFF
TRBJ1-3 | TRBV18 | - | - | TGTGCCAGCTCACCGGGGCAGGTCTCTGGAAACACCATATATTTT | CASSPGQVSGNTIYF
TRBJ2-1 | TRBV7-3 | - | - | TGTGCCAGCAGCTTATCACAGGGGGGGTACAATGAGCAGTTCTTC | CASSLSQGGYNEQFF
TRBJ2-6 | TRBV7-2 | few | TRBD2 | TGTGCCAGCAGCTCGCTAGCGGGAGCCGTCTCTGGGGCCAACGTCCTGACTTTC | CASSSLAGAVSGANVLTF
TRBJ1-4 | TRBV4-3 | - | TRBD1 | TGCGCCAGCAGCCAAACCAGGGGGAATGAAAAACTGTTTTTT | CASSQTRGNEKLFF
TRBJ1-4 | TRBV30 | - | - | TGTGCCTGGAGGGGCCGGGGAAGTGAAAAACTGTTTTTT | CAWRGRGSEKLFF
TRBJ1-1 | TRBV19 | - | - | TGTGCCAGTAGCCGGGGAGGGAACACTGAAGCTTTCTTT | CASSRGGNTEAFF
TRBJ2-7 | TRBV6-5 | - | TRBD2 | TGTGCCAGCAGTTACCTTTCGGGGGGCTACGAGCAGTACTTC | CASSYLSGGYEQYF
TRBJ1-2 | TRBV6-6 | - | - | TGTGCCAGCAGTTACTCTAGCAGAGACTATGGCTACACCTTC | CASSYSSRDYGYTF
TRBJ2-2 | TRBV18 | - | - | TGTGCCAGCTCTTCAGGGAAGGACACCGGGGAGCTGTTTTTT | CASSSGKDTGELFF
TRBJ1-1 | TRBV11-2 | - | - | TGTGCCAGCAGCACTGCGGGGTCACTGAGGGCTTTCTTT | CASSTAGSLRAFF
TRBJ2-7 | TRBV19 | - | - | TGTGCCAGTAGTCCCCAAGGGGGCTACGAGCAGTACTTC | CASSPQGGYEQYF
TRBJ2-3 | TRBV4-1 | - | TRBD1 | TGCGCCAGCAGCCCCCCAGGGGGCCCAAGCACAGATACGCAGTATTTT | CASSPPGGPSTDTQYF
TRBJ2-7 | TRBV6-5 | - | TRBD2 | TGTGCCAGCAGTTCCGTAGGGACTAGCGCTTACGAGCAGTACTTC | CASSSVGTSAYEQYF
TRBJ2-7 | TRBV5-6 | few | TRBD1 | TGTGCCAGCAGCTCCTTACCGGGACAGACCTCCTACGAGCAGTACTTC | CASSSLPGQTSYEQYF
TRBJ2-6 | TRBV6-2/TRBV6-3 | - | - | TGTGCCAGCAGTTACCCGACAGGCCCCTCTGGGGCCAACGTCCTGACTTTC | CASSYPTGPSGANVLTF